The 11 T cell receptor beta chains listed next were all sequenced from one sample in a study of monozygotic twins with inflammatory bowel disease (dated 2019 in TCRdb). Receptor amplification or capture employed 5' RACE. The sequencer listed for this sample is Illumina HiSeq 2500. TCRdb reanalyzed the reads, keeping one entry per CDR3 protein sequence and omitting DNA. This sample's table has entries for around 97,000 distinct CDR3 sequences. The ten largest clones represent under 2.5% of the sample. Sequenced sample: blood. These receptors were obtained from a human donor with ulcerative colitis or Crohn's disease, or a healthy co-twin of an affected twin (not recorded which).

The chain uses TRBV7-2 and TRBJ2-6. The CDR3 loop spans 13 amino acids. The V gene's germline CDR1 is SGHTA and CDR2 FQGNSA. The CDR3 here is CAAYASGANVLTF.

V is TRBV20-1 and J is TRBJ1-5; TCRdb names TRBD1, which stays unverified in the absence of DNA. This CDR3 contains 18 residues. Germline V gives CDR1 DFQATT, CDR2 SNEGSKA (reference sequence). The CDR3 reads CSARATSGGTGGNQPQHF.

The chain links TRBV7-2 to TRBJ2-7; TCRdb's assignment of TRBD2 cannot be checked, as there is no DNA. The germline V gene has CDR1 SGHTA and CDR2 FQGNSA. The CDR3 extends over 15 amino acids. CDR3 sequence: CASSKEGTNSYEQYF.

This chain connects TRBV7-9 to TRBJ2-5; TCRdb returns TRBD1, unconfirmable since there is no DNA. The CDR3 totals 16 residues. Per germline, CDR1 SEHNR and CDR2 FQNEAQ (reference sequence). This chain's CDR3 is CASSLSRGQDQKTQYF.

The chain combines TRBV28 with TRBJ1-5; TCRdb outputs TRBD1, but without DNA this stays unchecked. Germline V gives CDR1 MDHEN, CDR2 SYDVKM. This CDR3 contains 15 residues. This chain's CDR3 is CASSLTGARNQPQHF.

The chain has TRBV20-1 and TRBJ2-7; TCRdb returns TRBD1, unconfirmable since there is no DNA. Per the germline V gene, CDR1 is DFQATT and CDR2 is SNEGSKA (reference sequence). The CDR3 runs 12 residues. CDR3 residues: CATGGLRTEQYF.

The chain links TRBV27 to TRBJ2-1; the TRBD2 assignment by TCRdb is unverifiable without DNA. The CDR3 has 15 amino acids. CDR1 is MNHEY, CDR2 SMNVEV, per germline (reference sequence). The CDR3 loop is CASSSPGLAHNEQFF.

The chain is built from TRBV12-3 or TRBV12-4 and TRBJ2-1. This CDR3 is 13 amino acids long. The CDR3 sequence is CASSLGVGNEQFF.

This chain uses TRBV5-1 with TRBJ1-6; TCRdb returns TRBD1, unconfirmable since there is no DNA. The CDR3 runs to 16 residues. Germline-derived CDR1 and CDR2 are SGHRS and YFSETQ. The CDR3 spells CASSRTGDGSFSPLHF.

The CDR3 loop is CSATKNEKKTQYF. The chain has TRBV20-1 and TRBJ2-5. Germline V lookup: CDR1 DFQATT, CDR2 SNEGSKA (reference sequence). This CDR3 region has 13 residues.

V usage is TRBV7-9 and J usage is TRBJ2-7. CDR3 size: 13 residues. Germline V gene data show CDR1 as SEHNR and CDR2 as FQNEAQ (reference sequence). The CDR3 sequence: CASSGRSPYEQYF.